This T cell receptor beta chain derives from a study of shared clonotypes between healthy human individuals. Remarks on this clone: Other DNA variants within this sample encode the same CDR3.

Caucasian adults residing in Nashville, Tennessee made up all the donors. Measured with immunoSEQ multiplex PCR; TCRdb has only the in-frame clones, and not every one. The data show about a million clones, about 75% seen once. The CDR3 runs 14 residues. CDR1 is SGHDT, CDR2 YYEEEE, per germline. V was pared by 0 bases and J by 1 base, with 7 bases between. This receptor was identified in a man between 18 and 29 years old in good health. The sample comprised memory CD4+ T cells sorted from blood. Subset described: CD45RA-negative fraction. J is TRBJ1-1 and V is TRBV5-6; D gene ambiguous. This CDR3 is CASSLGGKNTEAFF. The DNA for the CDR3 is TGTGCCAGCAGCTTGGGAGGGAAGAACACTGAAGCTTTCTTT. Full variable domain (outside the CDR3, taken from reference TRBV5-6 and TRBJ1-1): DAGVTQSPTHLIKTRGQQVTLRCSPKSGHDTVSWYQQALGQGPQFIFQYYEEEERQRGNFPDRFSGHQFPNYSSELNVNALLLGDSALYLCASSLGGKNTEAFFGQGTRLTVV.